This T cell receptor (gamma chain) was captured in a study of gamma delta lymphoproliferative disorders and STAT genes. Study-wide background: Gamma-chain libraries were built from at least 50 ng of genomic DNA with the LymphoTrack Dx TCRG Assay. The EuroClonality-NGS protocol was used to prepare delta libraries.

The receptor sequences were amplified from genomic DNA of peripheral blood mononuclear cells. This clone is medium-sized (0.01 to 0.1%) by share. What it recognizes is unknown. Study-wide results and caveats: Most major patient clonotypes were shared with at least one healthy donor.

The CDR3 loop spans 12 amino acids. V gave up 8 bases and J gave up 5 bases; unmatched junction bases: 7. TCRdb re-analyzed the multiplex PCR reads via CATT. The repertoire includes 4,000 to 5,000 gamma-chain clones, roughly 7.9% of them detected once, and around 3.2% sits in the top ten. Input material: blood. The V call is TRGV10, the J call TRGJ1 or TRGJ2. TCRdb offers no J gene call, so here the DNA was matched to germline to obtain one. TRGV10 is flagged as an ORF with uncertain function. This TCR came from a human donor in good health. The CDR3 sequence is CAAWDYNYKKLF. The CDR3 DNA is TGTGCTGCGTGGGATTATAATTATAAGAAACTCTTT.